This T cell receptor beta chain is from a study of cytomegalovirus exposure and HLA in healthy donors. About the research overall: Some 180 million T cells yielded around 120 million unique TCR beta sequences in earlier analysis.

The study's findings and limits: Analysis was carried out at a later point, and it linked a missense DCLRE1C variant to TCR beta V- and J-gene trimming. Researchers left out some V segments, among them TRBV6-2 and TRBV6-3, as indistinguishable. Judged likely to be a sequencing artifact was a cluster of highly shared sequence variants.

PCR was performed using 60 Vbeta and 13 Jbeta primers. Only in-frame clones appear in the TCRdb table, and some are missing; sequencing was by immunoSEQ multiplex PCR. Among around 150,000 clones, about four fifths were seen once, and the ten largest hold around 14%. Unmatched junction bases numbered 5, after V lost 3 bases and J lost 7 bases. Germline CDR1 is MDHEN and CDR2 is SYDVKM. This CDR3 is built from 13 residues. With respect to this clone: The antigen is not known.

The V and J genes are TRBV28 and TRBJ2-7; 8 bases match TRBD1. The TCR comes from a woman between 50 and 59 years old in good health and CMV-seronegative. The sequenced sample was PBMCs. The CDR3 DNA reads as TGTGCCAGCAGTTTGACAGGGGTGAAGGAGCAGTACTTC. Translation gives CASSLTGVKEQYF.